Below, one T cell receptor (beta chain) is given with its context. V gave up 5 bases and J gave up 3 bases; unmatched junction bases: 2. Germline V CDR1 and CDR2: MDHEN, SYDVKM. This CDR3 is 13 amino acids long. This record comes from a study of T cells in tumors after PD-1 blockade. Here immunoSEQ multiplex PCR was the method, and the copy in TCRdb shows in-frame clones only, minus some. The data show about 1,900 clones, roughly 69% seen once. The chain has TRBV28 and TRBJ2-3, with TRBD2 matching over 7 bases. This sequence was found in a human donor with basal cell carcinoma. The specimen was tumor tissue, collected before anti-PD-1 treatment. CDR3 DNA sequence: TGTGCCAGCAGTCCCGGGGGGACAGATACGCAGTATTTT. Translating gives CASSPGGTDTQYF.